This T cell receptor (beta chain) was recovered during a study of shared clonotypes between healthy human individuals. The CDR3 is 12 residues long. Trimming left V 7 bases short and J 4 bases short, with 11 bases between. The germline CDR1 and CDR2 sequences are MNHNS and SASEGT. The data were produced by immunoSEQ multiplex PCR, yet TCRdb's version contains in-frame clones alone and is incomplete. The table records some 2 million clones, approximately 94% of them present only once. Naivety among CD8 cells was defined by CD45RO negativity and positive CCR7 selection, thereby excluding terminally differentiated effector memory CD45RA+ cells.

This sequence joins TRBV6-1 and TRBJ2-7; D is uncertain. Material: naive CD8+ T cells sorted from blood. The receptor's source is a young man in good health. The CDR3 bases are TGTGCCAGCATGGCAGGAGCTTACGAGCAGTACTTC. Translated, it gives CASMAGAYEQYF.